The clone carrying this TCR beta chain has just one count. Germline V CDR1 and CDR2: SGDLS, YYNGEE. V lost 7 bases and J 3 bases, leaving 11 bases between the germline ends. The CDR3 runs 12 residues. This sample is drawn from a study of blood T cell repertoires in COVID-19. Study-wide context: Researchers got acute and convalescent COVID-19 samples from the United States, Italy and Spain. T cells, B-cell-depleted T cells, or PBMCs provided the cDNA or gDNA that served as material.

As handled by the study authors: Nucleated cell counts were estimated from reference gene primer amplification. TCRdb's copy holds only in-frame clones and misses some; the assay was immunoSEQ multiplex PCR. That table furnishes V, J and clone size, whereas the DNA furnished D and trimming. This sample has 200,000 to 300,000 clones; 90% occur once, and the top ten carry over 3.5%. The chain employs TRBV9 and TRBJ2-7; tentatively, D is TRBD1 (6 bases). The sequencing sample was made of peripheral blood. The clonotype comes from a woman aged 40 to 50 with acute or convalescent COVID-19. Written as DNA, the CDR3 is TGTGCCAGCGGGGGACATAGCTACGAGCAGTACGTC. It specifies CASGGHSYEQYV.